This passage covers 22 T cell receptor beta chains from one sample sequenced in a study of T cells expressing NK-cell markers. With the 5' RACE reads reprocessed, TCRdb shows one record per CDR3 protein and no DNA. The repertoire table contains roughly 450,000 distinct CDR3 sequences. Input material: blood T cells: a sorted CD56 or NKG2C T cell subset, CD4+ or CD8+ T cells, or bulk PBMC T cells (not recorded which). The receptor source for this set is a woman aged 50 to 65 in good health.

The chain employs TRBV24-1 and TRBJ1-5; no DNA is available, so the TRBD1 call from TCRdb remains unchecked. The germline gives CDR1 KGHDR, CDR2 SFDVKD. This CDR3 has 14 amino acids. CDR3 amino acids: CATSGGQGNQPQHF.

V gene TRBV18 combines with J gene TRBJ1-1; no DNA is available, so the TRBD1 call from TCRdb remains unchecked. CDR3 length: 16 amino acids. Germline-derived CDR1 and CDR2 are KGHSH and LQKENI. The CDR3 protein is CASSARDRIQNTEAFF.

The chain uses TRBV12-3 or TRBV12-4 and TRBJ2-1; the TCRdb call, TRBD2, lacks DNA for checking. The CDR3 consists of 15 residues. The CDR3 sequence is CASSPPGLAGTEQFF.

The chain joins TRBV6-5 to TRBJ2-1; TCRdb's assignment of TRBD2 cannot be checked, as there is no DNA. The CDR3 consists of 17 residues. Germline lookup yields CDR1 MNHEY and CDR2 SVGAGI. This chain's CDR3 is CASSYSERTSSYNEQFF.

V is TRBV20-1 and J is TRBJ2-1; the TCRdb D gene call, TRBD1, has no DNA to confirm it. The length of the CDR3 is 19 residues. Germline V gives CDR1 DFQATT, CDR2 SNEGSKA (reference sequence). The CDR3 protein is CSASPTPDRESASYNEQFF.

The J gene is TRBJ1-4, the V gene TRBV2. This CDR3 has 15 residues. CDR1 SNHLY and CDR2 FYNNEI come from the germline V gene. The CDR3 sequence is CASSEDSGGNEKLFF.

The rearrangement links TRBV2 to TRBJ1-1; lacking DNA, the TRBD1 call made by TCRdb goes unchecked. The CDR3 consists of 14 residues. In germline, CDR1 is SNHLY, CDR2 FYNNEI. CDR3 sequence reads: CASSTGTTAVRAFF.

CDR3 region: CATRGGDTDTQYF. This chain uses TRBV15 with TRBJ2-3; TCRdb calls TRBD1, which cannot be checked without DNA. The CDR3 consists of 13 residues. Germline-derived CDR1 and CDR2 are LNHNV and YYDKDF (reference sequence).

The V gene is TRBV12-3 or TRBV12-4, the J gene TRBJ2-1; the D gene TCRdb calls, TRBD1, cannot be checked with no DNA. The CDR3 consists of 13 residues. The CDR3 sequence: CASIGDRSSEQFF.

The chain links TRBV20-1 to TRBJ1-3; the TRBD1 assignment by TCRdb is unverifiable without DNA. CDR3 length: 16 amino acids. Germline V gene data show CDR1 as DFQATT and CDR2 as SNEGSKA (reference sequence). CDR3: CSARDASTGSGNTIYF.

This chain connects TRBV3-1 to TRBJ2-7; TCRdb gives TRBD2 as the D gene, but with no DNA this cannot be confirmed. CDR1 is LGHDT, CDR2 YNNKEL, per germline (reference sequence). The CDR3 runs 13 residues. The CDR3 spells CASSPGRQTEQYF.

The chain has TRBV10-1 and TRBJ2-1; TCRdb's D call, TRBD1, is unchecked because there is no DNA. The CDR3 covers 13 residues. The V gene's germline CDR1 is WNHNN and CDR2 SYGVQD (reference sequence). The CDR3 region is CASSESWGNEQFF.

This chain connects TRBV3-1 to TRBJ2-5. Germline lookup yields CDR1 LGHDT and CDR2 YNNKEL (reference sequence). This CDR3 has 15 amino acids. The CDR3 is CASSQVPSLQETQYF.

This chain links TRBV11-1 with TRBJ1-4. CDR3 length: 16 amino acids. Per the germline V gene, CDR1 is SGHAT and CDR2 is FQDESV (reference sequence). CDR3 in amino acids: CASSSPGEGQREKLFF.

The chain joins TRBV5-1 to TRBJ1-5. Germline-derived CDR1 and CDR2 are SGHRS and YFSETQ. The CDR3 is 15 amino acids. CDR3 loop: CASRLDDYGNQPQHF.

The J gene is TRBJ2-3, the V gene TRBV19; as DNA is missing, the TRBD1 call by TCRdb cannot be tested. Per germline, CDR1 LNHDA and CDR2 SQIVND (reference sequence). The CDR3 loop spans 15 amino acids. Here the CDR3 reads CASSTDRASTDTLYF. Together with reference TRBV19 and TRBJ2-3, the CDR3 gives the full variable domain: DGGITQSPKYLFRKEGQNVTLSCEQNLNHDAMYWYRQDPGQGLRLIYYSQIVNDFQKGDIAEGYSVSREKKESFPLTVTSAQKNPTAFYLCASSTDRASTDTLYFGPGTRLTVL.

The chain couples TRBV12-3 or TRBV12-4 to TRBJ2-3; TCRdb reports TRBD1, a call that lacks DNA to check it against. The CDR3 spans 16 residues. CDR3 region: CASSTGAGTSTDTQYF.

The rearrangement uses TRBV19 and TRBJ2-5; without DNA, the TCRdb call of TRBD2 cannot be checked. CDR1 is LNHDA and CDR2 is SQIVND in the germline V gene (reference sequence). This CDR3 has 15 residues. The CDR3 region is CASRLAGDGQETQYF.

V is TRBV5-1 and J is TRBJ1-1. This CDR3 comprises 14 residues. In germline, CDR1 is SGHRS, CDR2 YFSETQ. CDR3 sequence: CASSLGGSSSEAFF.

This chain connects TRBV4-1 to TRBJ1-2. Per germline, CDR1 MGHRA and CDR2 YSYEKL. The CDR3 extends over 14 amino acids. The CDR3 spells CASSQVILGYGYTF.

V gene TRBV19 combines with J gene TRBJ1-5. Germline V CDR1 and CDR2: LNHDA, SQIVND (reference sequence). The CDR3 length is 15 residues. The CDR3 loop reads CASSMREVGNQPQHF.

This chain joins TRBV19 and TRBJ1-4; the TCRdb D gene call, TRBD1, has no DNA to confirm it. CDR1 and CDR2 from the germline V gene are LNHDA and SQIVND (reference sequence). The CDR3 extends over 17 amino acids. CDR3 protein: CASSLSSPTGSREKLFF.